Reported below is one TCR beta chain. The data stem from a study of OX40 agonist ivuxolimab in advanced cancers. Repertoires were generated with immunoSEQ multiplex PCR, while TCRdb's copy carries only in-frame clones and drops some. This sample has 65,000 to 90,000 clones, with around nine tenths found just once. This CDR3 region has 14 residues. Unmatched junction bases numbered 6, after V lost 4 bases and J lost 4 bases. Germline-derived CDR1 and CDR2 are SQVTM and ANQGSEA. This TCR came from an adult with an advanced solid tumor such as melanoma, head and neck, liver or kidney cancer. The sample here was CD4+ or CD8+ T cells sorted from blood, taken in a trial of the OX40 agonist ivuxolimab. The J gene is TRBJ2-3, the V gene TRBV29-1; 9 nucleotides align to TRBD2. The CDR3 sequence is CSVVGAGGADTQYF. Here the CDR3 DNA reads TGCAGCGTTGTCGGCGCGGGGGGGGCAGATACGCAGTATTTT.